Listed below are T cell receptor beta chains from one sample, sequenced in a study of CXCR3-negative and CXCR3-positive naive CD8 T cells. No DNA is given; TCRdb re-called the 5' RACE reads and lists each CDR3 protein once. The repertoire table contains 120,000 or so distinct CDR3 sequences. Sequenced sample: naive CXCR3+ CD8+ T cells from blood. These receptors originate from a human donor in good health. Some clones in this sample may be carry-over from other donors' samples. The CDR3 runs from the conserved cysteine through the conserved F or W.

>12|TRBV12-3/TRBV12-4|TRBJ1-2
CASIGSNYGYTF
>14|TRBV7-9|TRBJ1-1
CASSSVLGYTEAFF
>13|TRBV7-9|TRBJ2-1
CASSSGRYNEQFF
>14|TRBV7-8|TRBJ1-1
CASSLGPQGAEAFF
>19|TRBV5-1|TRBJ2-3
CASSLHSTSGGGFTDTQYF
>15|TRBV28|TRBJ2-7
CASSNRGQSSYEQYF
>14|TRBV7-2|TRBJ2-7
CASSFWTGQHEQYF
>13|TRBV7-9|TRBJ2-7
CASSFGGEYEQYF
>14|TRBV6-1|TRBJ1-1
CASTETGPGTEAFF
>17|TRBV29-1|TRBJ2-7
CSVEFGRRETSSYEQYF
>14|TRBV11-2|TRBJ2-7
CASSSTGFSYEQYF
>16|TRBV11-2|TRBJ2-5
CASSVLVAGLQETQYF
>15|TRBV29-1|TRBJ2-7
CSVPSHEGRTYEQYF
>15|TRBV7-9|TRBJ2-1
CASSPVVADYNEQFF
>14|TRBV29-1|TRBJ2-2
CSVAGGRNTGELFF
>13|TRBV30|TRBJ2-1
CAWTGSIDNEQFF
>16|TRBV6-5|TRBJ2-1
CASSYSGQGLEYEQFF
>15|TRBV7-2|TRBJ2-7
CASSSYLGAAYEQYF
>16|TRBV10-2|TRBJ2-3
CASSGGTSGRTDTQYF
>19|TRBV9|TRBJ2-5
CASSAQSSPLGLAGETQYF
>13|TRBV6-6|TRBJ1-1
CASTLRVGAEAFF
>12|TRBV7-9|TRBJ2-7
CASSFAGNEQYF